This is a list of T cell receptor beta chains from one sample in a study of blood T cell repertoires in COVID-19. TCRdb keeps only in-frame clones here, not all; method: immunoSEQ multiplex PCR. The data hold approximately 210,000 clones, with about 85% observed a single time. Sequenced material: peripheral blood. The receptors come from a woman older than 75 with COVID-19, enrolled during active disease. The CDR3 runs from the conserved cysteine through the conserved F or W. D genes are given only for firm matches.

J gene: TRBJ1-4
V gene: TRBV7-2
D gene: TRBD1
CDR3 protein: CASSRGQGGSEKLFF

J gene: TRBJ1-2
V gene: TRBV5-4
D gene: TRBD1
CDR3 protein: CASSQLPGQGAGGYTF

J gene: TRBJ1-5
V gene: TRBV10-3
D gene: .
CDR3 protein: CAISESGQQYQPQHF

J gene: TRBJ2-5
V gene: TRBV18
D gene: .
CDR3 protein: CASSPPGSGETQYF

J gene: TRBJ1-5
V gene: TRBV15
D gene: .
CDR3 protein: CATSRDPLAGQPQHF

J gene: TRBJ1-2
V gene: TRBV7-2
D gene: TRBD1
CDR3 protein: CASSLVGQGIVGYTF

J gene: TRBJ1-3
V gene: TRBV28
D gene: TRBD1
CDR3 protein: CASMTGLRNTIYF

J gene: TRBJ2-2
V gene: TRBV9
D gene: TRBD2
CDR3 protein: CASSVTASGGPNTGELFF

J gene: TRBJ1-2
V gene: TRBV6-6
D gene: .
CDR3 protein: CASSYGSRGYGYTF

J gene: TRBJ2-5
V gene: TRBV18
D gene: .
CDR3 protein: CASSPPVSQETQYF

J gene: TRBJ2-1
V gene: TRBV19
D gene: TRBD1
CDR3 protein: CASSIGTGVGNEQFF

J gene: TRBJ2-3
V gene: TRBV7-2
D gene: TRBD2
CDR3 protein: CASSSGLAGRTDTQYF